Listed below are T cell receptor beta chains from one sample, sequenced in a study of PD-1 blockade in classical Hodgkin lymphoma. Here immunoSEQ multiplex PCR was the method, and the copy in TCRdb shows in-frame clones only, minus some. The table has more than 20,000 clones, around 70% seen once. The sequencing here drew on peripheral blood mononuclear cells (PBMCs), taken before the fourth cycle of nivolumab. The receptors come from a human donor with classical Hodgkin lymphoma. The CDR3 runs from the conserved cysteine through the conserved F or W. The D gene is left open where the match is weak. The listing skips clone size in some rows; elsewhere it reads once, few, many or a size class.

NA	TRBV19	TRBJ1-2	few	CASSEASYYGYTF	TGTGCCAGTAGTGAGGCTTCTTACTATGGCTACACCTTC
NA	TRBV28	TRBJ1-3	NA	CASSFGTSGNTIYF	TGTGCCAGCAGTTTCGGCACCTCTGGAAACACCATATATTTT
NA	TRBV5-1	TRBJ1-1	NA	CASSPAGMSAEAFF	TGCGCCAGCAGCCCCGCTGGGATGTCGGCTGAAGCTTTCTTT
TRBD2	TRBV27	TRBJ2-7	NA	CASSFFAGGLGQYF	TGTGCCAGCAGTTTTTTTGCGGGAGGGCTCGGGCAGTACTTC
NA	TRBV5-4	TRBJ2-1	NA	CASSLDRGSYNEQFF	TGTGCCAGCAGCTTGGATCGGGGGTCCTACAATGAGCAGTTCTTC
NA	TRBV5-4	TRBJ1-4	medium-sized	CASSPGSFNEKLFF	TGTGCCAGCAGTCCCGGGTCCTTTAATGAAAAACTGTTTTTT
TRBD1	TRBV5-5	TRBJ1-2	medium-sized	CASSPDRDGYTF	TGTGCCAGCAGCCCGGACAGGGATGGCTACACCTTC
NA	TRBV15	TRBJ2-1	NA	CATSRDLIDEQFF	TGTGCCACCAGCAGAGATTTAATTGATGAGCAGTTCTTC
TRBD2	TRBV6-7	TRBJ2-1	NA	CASSYALPGLAGGATEQFF	TGTGCCAGCAGTTACGCCCTTCCGGGACTAGCGGGGGGGGCCACTGAGCAGTTCTTC
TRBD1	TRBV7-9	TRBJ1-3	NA	CASSLNGQGPGNTIYF	TGTGCCAGCAGCTTAAATGGACAGGGGCCTGGAAACACCATATATTTT
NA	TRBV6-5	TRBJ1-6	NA	CASRPMSGYDSPLHF	TGTGCCAGCAGACCAATGTCGGGGTATGATTCACCCCTCCACTTT
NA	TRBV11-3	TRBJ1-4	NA	CASSKTPAMGLEKLFF	TGTGCCAGCAGCAAGACACCTGCTATGGGTCTCGAAAAACTGTTTTTT
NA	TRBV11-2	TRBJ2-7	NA	CASSVFYEQYF	TGTGCCAGCAGCGTTTTCTACGAGCAGTACTTC
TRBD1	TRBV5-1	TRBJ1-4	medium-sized	CASSFGTEATIANEKLFF	TGCGCCAGCAGCTTTGGGACAGAGGCTACTATTGCTAATGAAAAACTGTTTTTT
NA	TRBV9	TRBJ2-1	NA	CASSDLGGPNEQFF	TGTGCCAGCAGCGACCTCGGGGGGCCCAATGAGCAGTTCTTC
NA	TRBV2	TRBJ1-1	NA	CASSPMWGTEAFF	TGTGCCAGCAGCCCTATGTGGGGGACTGAAGCTTTCTTT
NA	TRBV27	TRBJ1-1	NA	CASRKHFSLAEAFF	TGTGCCAGCAGGAAACATTTTTCACTCGCTGAAGCTTTCTTT
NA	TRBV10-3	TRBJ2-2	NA	CAISNTGRSGELFF	TGTGCCATCAGTAATACAGGGAGGTCCGGGGAGCTGTTTTTT
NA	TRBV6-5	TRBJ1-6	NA	CASSYLQVNSPLHF	TGTGCCAGCAGTTACTTGCAGGTTAATTCACCCCTCCACTTT
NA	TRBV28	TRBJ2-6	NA	CASSFVHSGANVLTF	TGTGCCAGCAGTTTTGTACACTCTGGGGCCAACGTCCTGACTTTC
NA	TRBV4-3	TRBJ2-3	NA	CASSQDRARRDTQYF	TGCGCCAGCAGCCAAGATAGGGCTAGAAGAGATACGCAGTATTTT
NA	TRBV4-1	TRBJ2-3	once	CASSQEITRRSPPDTQYF	TGCGCCAGCAGCCAAGAAATAACTAGACGGAGCCCCCCAGATACGCAGTATTTT
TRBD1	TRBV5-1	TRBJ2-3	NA	CASSPTTGKADTQYF	TGCGCCAGCAGCCCGACGACAGGGAAGGCAGATACGCAGTATTTT